This TCR beta chain appears in the sequencing data of a study of blood T cell repertoires in COVID-19. Germline V CDR1 and CDR2: SGHAT, FQNNGV. CDR3 length equals 13 residues. Trimming took 4 bases from V and 6 from J; bases not matched to a gene: 2. The authors' processing: Amplification of reference gene primers was used by the study to estimate nucleated cell counts. Sequencing was performed with immunoSEQ multiplex PCR; in TCRdb, only in-frame clones are kept and a portion is missing. V and J calls plus clone size are reproduced from that table; the DNA served to infer D and trimming. Among roughly 220,000 clones listed, nearly 90% were seen once.

This receptor was identified in a man younger than 40 who had been exposed to COVID-19. The V gene is TRBV11-2, the J gene TRBJ2-2; 7 nucleotides align to TRBD2. The sample consisted of PBMCs or T cells enriched from blood (not recorded which). CDR3: CASSYGGAGELFF. In DNA, the CDR3 is TGTGCCAGCAGCTATGGGGGGGCCGGGGAGCTGTTTTTT.